The T cell receptor (beta chain) under discussion was sequenced for a study of radiotherapy plus CTLA-4 blockade in lung cancer. As concerns this clone: Its antigen is unknown.

Study outcomes and limitations: Blood saw expansion of tumor-derived TCR clones after radiotherapy plus ipilimumab.

The CDR3 totals 18 residues. Germline V CDR1 and CDR2: MGHRA, YSYEKL. V shed 0 bases and J shed 0 bases, with 15 bases lying between them. The assay was immunoSEQ multiplex PCR, and TCRdb's table has in-frame clones only and misses some. The table has about 100,000 clones, about four fifths seen once. The chain combines TRBV4-1 with TRBJ1-3; D is undetermined. The sequencing used peripheral blood, collected from a patient treated with radiotherapy plus ipilimumab. This receptor was identified in a human donor with non-small cell lung cancer who had stable disease on radiotherapy plus ipilimumab. CDR3: CASSQDENDRYSGNTIYF. The CDR3 nucleotides are TGCGCCAGCAGCCAAGATGAGAATGACCGATACTCTGGAAACACCATATATTTT.